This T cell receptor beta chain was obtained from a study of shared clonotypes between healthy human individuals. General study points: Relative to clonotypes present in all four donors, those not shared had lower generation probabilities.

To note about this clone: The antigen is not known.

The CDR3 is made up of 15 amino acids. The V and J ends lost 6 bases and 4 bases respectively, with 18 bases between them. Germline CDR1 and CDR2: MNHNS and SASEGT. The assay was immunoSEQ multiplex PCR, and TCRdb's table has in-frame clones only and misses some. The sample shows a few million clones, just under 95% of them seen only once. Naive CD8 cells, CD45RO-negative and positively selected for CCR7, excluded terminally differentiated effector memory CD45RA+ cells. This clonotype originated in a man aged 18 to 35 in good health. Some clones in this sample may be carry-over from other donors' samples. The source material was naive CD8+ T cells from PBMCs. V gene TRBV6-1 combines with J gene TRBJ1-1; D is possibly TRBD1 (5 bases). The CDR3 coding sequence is TGTGCCAGCAGGACAGATGGGGGGTTGACCACTGAAGCTTTCTTT. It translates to CASRTDGGLTTEAFF.